This TCR beta chain was observed in a study of blood T cell repertoires in COVID-19. Trimming took 0 bases from V and 9 from J, leaving 12 bases between them. Germline V gene data show CDR1 as LGHDT and CDR2 as YNNKEL (reference sequence). This CDR3 is 14 amino acids long. As handled by the study authors: By means of reference gene primer amplification, nucleated cell counts were estimated. Clones were sequenced by immunoSEQ multiplex PCR, and TCRdb holds only the in-frame ones, with some missing. V and J calls and clone size are given by that table; D and trimming were obtained from the DNA. In the table there are 95,000 to 150,000 clones, about 80% of which are singletons.

The source is a man aged 55 to 69 with active or convalescent COVID-19. Material for sequencing was peripheral blood. The V and J genes are TRBV3-1 (or the pseudogene TRBV3-2) and TRBJ2-1; the D gene is possibly TRBD2 (5 bases). CDR3 bases: TGTGCCAGCAGCCAAGAAGCTAGCTCGGTTGAGCAGTTCTTC. Encoded protein: CASSQEASSVEQFF.